These 8 T cell receptor beta chains came from one sample sequenced in a study of shared clonotypes between healthy human individuals. Assay: immunoSEQ multiplex PCR; the TCRdb copy retains only in-frame clones and omits some. This table holds under 130,000 clones, about 66% found once. Sequencing was carried out using memory CD8+ T cells sorted from blood. Subset meaning: CD45RO+ cells pooled with CCR7-negative TemRA cells. All receptors derive from a woman aged 25 to 45 in good health.

The chain recombines TRBV5-1 with TRBJ2-7; D is ambiguous. V lost 2 bases and J lost 4, with 13 bases in between. CDR3 length equals 14 residues. Germline V gene data show CDR1 as SGHRS and CDR2 as YFSETQ. CDR3 sequence (DNA): TGCGCCAGCAGCTTTCGGGCCGCCGGGTACGAGCAGTACTTC. This sequence encodes CASSFRAAGYEQYF.

For the CDR3, the DNA is TGCGCCAGCAGCTTGGTTTCCGTCGCTGAGCAGTTCTTC. It encodes CASSLVSVAEQFF. The chain has TRBV5-1 and TRBJ2-1; D remains unclear. Trimming removed 0 bases at V and 9 bases at J, with 10 bases between. The CDR3 consists of 13 residues. Per germline, CDR1 SGHRS and CDR2 YFSETQ.

The rearrangement links TRBV9 to TRBJ1-1; D unclear. Trimming shortened V by 4 bases and J by 7 bases, and 14 bases separated the two germline ends. The CDR3 extends over 13 amino acids. Germline values: CDR1 SGDLS, CDR2 YYNGEE. The CDR3 coding sequence is TGTGCCAGCAGCCTAGGTCCAGGTTATGAAGCTTTCTTT. Translated: CASSLGPGYEAFF.

V is TRBV7-9 and J is TRBJ2-5, with D unresolved. The CDR3 has 13 amino acids. Germline CDR1 and CDR2: SEHNR and FQNEAQ (reference sequence). Trimming removed 6 bases at V and 5 bases at J, with 13 bases between. The CDR3, as DNA: TGTGCCAGCAGGCCCGTCCTAAAGGAGACCCAGTACTTC. It translates to CASRPVLKETQYF.

The chain has TRBV27 and TRBJ1-2; no definite D call. CDR1 and CDR2 from the germline V gene are MNHEY and SMNVEV (reference sequence). CDR3 length equals 13 residues. V lost 3 bases, J lost 4 bases, and 9 bases lay in between. The CDR3 sequence is CASSFAESYGYTF. CDR3 DNA: TGTGCCAGCAGTTTTGCGGAGAGCTATGGCTACACCTTC.

V usage is TRBV5-4 and J usage is TRBJ1-2, with a possible D match to TRBD1 (5 bases). V was shortened by 4 bases and J by 5 bases, with 18 bases between the two germline ends. The germline V gene has CDR1 SGHNT and CDR2 YYREEE (reference sequence). The length of the CDR3 is 15 residues. Here the CDR3 reads CASSQPGAGQYGYTF. The DNA of the CDR3 is TGTGCCAGCAGCCAGCCAGGAGCAGGGCAATATGGCTACACCTTC. Full variable domain (rest looked up from reference TRBV5-4 and TRBJ1-2): ETGVTQSPTHLIKTRGQQVTLRCSSQSGHNTVSWYQQALGQGPQFIFQYYREEENGRGNFPPRFSGLQFPNYSSELNVNALELDDSALYLCASSQPGAGQYGYTFGSGTRLTVV.

The CDR3 DNA reads TGTGCCAGCAGTGAACAGGGCTCCTACGAGCAGTACTTC. Translated: CASSEQGSYEQYF. The rearrangement uses TRBV25-1 and TRBJ2-5; D is perhaps TRBD1 (5 bases). The J call may be mistaken, given a closer DNA end match to TRBJ2-7. The CDR3 length is 13 residues. CDR1 and CDR2 from the germline V gene are MGHDK and SYGVNS.

This clone was recorded only once. The rearrangement uses TRBV2 and TRBJ2-6; TRBD2 aligns across 10 bases. The CDR3 covers 17 residues. Germline V gives CDR1 SNHLY, CDR2 FYNNEI. The J segment lost 0 bases and the V segment lost 6 bases, leaving 5 bases of the junction unmatched. CDR3 sequence: CASSALAGSSGANVLTF. Written as DNA, the CDR3 is TGTGCCAGCAGCGCACTAGCGGGGAGCTCTGGGGCCAACGTCCTGACTTTC.